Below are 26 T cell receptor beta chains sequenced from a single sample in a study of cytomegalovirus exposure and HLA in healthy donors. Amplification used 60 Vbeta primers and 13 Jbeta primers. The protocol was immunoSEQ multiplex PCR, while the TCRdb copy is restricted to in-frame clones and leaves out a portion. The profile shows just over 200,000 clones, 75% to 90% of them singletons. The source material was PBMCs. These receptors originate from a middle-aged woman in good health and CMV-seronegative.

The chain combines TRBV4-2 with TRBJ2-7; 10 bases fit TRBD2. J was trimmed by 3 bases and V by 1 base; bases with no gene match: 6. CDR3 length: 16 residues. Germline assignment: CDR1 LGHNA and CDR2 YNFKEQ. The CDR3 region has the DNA TGTGCCAGCAGCCAAGGGGCGGCTAGCGGGAGCTACGAGCAGTACTTC. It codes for CASSQGAASGSYEQYF.

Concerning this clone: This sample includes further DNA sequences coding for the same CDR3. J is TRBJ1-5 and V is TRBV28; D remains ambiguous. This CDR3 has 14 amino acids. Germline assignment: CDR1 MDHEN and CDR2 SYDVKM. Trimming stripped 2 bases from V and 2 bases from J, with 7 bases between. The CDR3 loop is CASSLGQGNQPQHF. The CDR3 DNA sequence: TGTGCCAGCAGTTTAGGCCAAGGCAATCAGCCCCAGCATTTT. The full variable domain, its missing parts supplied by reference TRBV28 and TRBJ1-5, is DVKVTQSSRYLVKRTGEKVFLECVQDMDHENMFWYRQDPGLGLRLIYFSYDVKMKEKGDIPEGYSVSREKKERFSLILESASTNQTSMYLCASSLGQGNQPQHFGDGTRLSIL.

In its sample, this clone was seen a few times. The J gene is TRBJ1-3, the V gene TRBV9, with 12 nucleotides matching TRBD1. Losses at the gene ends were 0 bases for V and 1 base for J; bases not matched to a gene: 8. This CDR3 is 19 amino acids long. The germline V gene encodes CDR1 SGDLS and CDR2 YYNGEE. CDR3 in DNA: TGTGCCAGCAGCGTAGCATTCGGGGACAGGGGGCATTCTGGAAACACCATATATTTT. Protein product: CASSVAFGDRGHSGNTIYF.

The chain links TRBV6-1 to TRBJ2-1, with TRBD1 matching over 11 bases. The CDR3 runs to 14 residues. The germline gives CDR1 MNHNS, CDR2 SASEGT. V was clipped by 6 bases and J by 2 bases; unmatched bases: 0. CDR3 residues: CASRGQGAYNEQFF. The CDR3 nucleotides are TGTGCCAGCAGGGGACAGGGGGCCTACAATGAGCAGTTCTTC.

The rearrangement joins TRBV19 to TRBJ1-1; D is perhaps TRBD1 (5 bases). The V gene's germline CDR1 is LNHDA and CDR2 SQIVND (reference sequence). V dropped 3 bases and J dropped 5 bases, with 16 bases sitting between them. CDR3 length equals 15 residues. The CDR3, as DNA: TGTGCCAGTAGTATGATGGGAGGCCGGGGGACTGAAGCTTTCTTT. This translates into CASSMMGGRGTEAFF.

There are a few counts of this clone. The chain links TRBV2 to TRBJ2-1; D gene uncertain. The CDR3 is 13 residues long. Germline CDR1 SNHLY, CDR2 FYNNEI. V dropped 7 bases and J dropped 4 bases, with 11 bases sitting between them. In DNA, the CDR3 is TGTGCCAGCACAGGTCGTTCTTACAATGAGCAGTTCTTC. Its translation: CASTGRSYNEQFF. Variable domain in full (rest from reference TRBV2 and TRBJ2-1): EPEVTQTPSHQVTQMGQEVILRCVPISNHLYFYWYRQILGQKVEFLVSFYNNEISEKSEIFDDQFSVERPDGSNFTLKIRSTKLEDSAMYFCASTGRSYNEQFFGPGTRLTVL.

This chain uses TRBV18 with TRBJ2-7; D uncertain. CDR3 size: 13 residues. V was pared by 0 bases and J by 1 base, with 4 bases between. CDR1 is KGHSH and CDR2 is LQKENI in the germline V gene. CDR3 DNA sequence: TGTGCCAGCTCACCACCGGCTTCCTACGAGCAGTACTTC. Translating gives CASSPPASYEQYF. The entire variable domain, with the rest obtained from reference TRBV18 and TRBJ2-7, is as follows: NAGVMQNPRHLVRRRGQEARLRCSPMKGHSHVYWYRQLPEEGLKFMVYLQKENIIDESGMPKERFSAEFPKEGPSILRIQQVVRGDSAAYFCASSPPASYEQYFGPGTRLTVT.

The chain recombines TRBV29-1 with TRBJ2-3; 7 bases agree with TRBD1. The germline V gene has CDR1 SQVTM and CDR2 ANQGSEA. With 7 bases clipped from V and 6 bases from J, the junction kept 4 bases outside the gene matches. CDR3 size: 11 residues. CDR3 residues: CSGGRGDTQYF. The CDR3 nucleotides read TGCAGCGGGGGCAGGGGGGATACGCAGTATTTT.

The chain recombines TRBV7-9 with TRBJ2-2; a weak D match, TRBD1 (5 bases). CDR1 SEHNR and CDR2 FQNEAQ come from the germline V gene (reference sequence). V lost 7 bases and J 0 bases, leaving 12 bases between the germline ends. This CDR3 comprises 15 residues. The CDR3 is CASKRGAANTGELFF. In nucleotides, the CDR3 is TGTGCCAGCAAAAGGGGCGCCGCGAACACCGGGGAGCTGTTTTTT.

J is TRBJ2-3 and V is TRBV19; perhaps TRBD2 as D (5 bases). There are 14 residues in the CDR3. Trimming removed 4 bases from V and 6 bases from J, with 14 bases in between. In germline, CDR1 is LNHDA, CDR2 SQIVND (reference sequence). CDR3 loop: CASSRRTRGDTQYF. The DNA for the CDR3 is TGTGCCAGTAGTAGAAGGACTCGTGGGGATACGCAGTATTTT.

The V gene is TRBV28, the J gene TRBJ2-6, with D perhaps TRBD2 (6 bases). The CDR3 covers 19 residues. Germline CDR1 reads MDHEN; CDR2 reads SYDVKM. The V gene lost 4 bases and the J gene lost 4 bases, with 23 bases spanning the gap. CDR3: CASSSSRGGKGYGANVLTF. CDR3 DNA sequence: TGTGCCAGCAGTTCTAGTCGGGGAGGCAAGGGGTACGGGGCCAACGTCCTGACTTTC.

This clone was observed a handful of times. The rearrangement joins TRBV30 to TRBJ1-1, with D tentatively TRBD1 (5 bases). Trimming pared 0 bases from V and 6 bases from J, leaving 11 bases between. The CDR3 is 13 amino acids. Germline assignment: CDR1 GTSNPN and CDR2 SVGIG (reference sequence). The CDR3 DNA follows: TGTGCCTGGAGTGTAGCAGGGTGGTCTGAAGCTTTCTTT. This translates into CAWSVAGWSEAFF.

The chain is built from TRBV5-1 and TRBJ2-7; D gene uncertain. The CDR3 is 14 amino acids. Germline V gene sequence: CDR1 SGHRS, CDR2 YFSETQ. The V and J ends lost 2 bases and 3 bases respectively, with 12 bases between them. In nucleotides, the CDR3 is TGCGCCAGCAGCTTTCGCGAGCCCTACTACGAGCAGTACTTC. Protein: CASSFREPYYEQYF.

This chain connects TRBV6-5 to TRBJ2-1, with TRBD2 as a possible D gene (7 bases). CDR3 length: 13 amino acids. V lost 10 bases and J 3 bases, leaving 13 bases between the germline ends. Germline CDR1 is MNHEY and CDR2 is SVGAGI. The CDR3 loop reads CATEGGSYNEQFF. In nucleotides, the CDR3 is TGTGCCACCGAGGGGGGGAGCTACAATGAGCAGTTCTTC.

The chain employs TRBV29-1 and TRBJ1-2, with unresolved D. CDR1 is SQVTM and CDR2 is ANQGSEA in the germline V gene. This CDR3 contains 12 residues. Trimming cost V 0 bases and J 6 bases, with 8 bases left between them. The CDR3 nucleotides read TGCAGCGTTGAAGAACTTACGGATGGCTACACCTTC. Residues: CSVEELTDGYTF.

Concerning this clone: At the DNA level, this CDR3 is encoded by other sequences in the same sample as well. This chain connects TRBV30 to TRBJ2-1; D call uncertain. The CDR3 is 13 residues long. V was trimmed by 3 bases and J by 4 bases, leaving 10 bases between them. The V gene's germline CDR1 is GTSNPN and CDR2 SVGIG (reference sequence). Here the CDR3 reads CAWSPGRYNEQFF. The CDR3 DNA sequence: TGTGCCTGGAGCCCTGGCAGGTACAATGAGCAGTTCTTC.

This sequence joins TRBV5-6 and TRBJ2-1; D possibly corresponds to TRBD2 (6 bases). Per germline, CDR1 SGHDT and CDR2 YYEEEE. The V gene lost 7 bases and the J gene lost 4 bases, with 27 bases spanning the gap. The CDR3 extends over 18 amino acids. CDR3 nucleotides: TGTGCCAGCGAAATCGCCCTCGGGAGCGATAACCCATACAATGAGCAGTTCTTC. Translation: CASEIALGSDNPYNEQFF.

Here the CDR3 DNA reads TGTGCCAGCAGTTACGCTAACGGAGGCAACTATGGCTACACCTTC. Translated: CASSYANGGNYGYTF. The chain employs TRBV6-5 and TRBJ1-2; D gene uncertain. This CDR3 has 15 residues. Trimming left V 2 bases short and J 2 bases short, with 12 bases between. Germline V gene sequence: CDR1 MNHEY, CDR2 SVGAGI.

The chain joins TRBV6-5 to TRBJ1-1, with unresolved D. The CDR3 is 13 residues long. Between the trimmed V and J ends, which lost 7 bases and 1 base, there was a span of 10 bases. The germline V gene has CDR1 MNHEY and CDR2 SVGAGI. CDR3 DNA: TGTGCCAGCACCCCGACACAGAACACTGAAGCTTTCTTT. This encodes CASTPTQNTEAFF.

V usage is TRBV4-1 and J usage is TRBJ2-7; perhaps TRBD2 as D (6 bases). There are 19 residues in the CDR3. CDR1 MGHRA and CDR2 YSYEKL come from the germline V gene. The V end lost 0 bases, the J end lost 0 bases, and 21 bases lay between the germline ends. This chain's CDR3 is CASSQDRGVGGGLSYEQYF. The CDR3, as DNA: TGCGCCAGCAGCCAAGATAGAGGAGTCGGGGGAGGCCTCTCCTACGAGCAGTACTTC.

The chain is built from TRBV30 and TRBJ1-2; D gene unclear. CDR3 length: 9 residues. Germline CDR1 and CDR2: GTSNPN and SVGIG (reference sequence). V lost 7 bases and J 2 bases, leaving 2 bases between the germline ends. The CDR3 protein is CASNYGYTF. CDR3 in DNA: TGTGCCTCGAACTATGGCTACACCTTC.

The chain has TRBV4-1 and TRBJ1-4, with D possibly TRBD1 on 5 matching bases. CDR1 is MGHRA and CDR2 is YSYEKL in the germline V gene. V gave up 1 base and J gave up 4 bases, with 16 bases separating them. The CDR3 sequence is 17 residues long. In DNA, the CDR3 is TGCGCCAGCAGCCAAGGTCGATGGGGGACTTATAATGAAAAACTGTTTTTT. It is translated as CASSQGRWGTYNEKLFF.

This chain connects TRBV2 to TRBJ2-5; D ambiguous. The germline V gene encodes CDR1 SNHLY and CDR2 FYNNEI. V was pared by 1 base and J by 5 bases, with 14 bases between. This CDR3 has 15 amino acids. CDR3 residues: CASSEVTPPEETQYF. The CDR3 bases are TGTGCCAGCAGTGAAGTTACCCCACCCGAGGAGACCCAGTACTTC.

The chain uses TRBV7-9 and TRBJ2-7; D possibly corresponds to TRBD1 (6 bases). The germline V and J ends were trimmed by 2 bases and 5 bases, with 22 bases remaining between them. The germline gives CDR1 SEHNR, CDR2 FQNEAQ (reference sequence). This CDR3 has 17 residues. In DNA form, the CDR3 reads TGTGCCAGCAGCTTAACTACAGGGCACGAAACCTTTAACGAGCAGTACTTC. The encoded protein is CASSLTTGHETFNEQYF.

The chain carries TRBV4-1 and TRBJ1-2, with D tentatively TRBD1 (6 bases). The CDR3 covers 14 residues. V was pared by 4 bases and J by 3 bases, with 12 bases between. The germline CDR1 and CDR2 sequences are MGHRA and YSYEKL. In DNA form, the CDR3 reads TGCGCCAGCAGCCGGGACAACTTGTACTATGGCTACACCTTC. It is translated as CASSRDNLYYGYTF.

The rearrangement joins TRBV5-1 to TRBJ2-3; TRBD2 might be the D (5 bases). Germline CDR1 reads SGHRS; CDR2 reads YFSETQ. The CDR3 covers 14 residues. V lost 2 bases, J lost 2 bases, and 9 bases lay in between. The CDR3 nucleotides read TGCGCCAGCAGCTTCGTCGGGATCACAGATACGCAGTATTTT. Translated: CASSFVGITDTQYF.